The 29 T cell receptor beta chains listed next were all sequenced from one sample in a study of T-cell reconstitution after alpha-beta-depleted transplantation in children. During its preparation, the TCRbeta library received unique molecular identifiers. TCRdb fed the PCR reads into MiXCR, producing one record per CDR3 protein. Among fewer than 350,000 distinct CDR3 sequences listed, around 10% were seen once. This specimen consisted of PBMCs, obtained before TCRalphabeta/CD19-depleted stem cell transplant. These receptors were collected from a boy less than two years old with acute myeloid leukemia, due to receive a stem cell transplant.

The sample holds many counts of this clonotype. V gene TRBV14 combines with J gene TRBJ2-3, with 7 bases fitting TRBD1. CDR1 and CDR2 from the germline V gene are SGHDN and FVKESK. J gave up 4 bases and V 1 base, and 17 bases lay outside the gene matches. This CDR3 has 19 amino acids. The DNA for the CDR3 is TGTGCCAGCAGCCAAGTGGTTTGGGACAGACTCCGGGATCCAGATACGCAGTATTTT. It is translated as CASSQVVWDRLRDPDTQYF.

This clonotype was found many times. The chain couples TRBV9 to TRBJ2-1; D uncertain. The CDR3 totals 13 residues. The germline gives CDR1 SGDLS, CDR2 YYNGEE. Trimming shortened V by 7 bases and J by 3 bases, and 11 bases separated the two germline ends. The CDR3 sequence: CASEGPIYNEQFF. The CDR3 region has the DNA TGTGCCAGCGAAGGACCCATCTACAATGAGCAGTTCTTC.

This clonotype was seen many times. V gene TRBV28 combines with J gene TRBJ2-5; 12 bases map to TRBD2. V lost 8 bases to trimming and J lost 0 bases; unmatched junction nucleotides: 4. Per germline, CDR1 MDHEN and CDR2 SYDVKM. The CDR3 consists of 15 residues. CDR3 region: CASHGLAGNQETQYF. In DNA, the CDR3 is TGTGCCAGCCACGGACTAGCGGGGAACCAAGAGACCCAGTACTTC.

The chain has TRBV5-6 and TRBJ2-7; 11 nucleotides line up with TRBD2. This CDR3 region has 17 residues. V shed 0 bases and J 2 bases; nucleotides not matched to a gene: 7. Germline V gene lookup returns CDR1 SGHDT and CDR2 YYEEEE. The DNA for the CDR3 is TGTGCCAGCAGCTTGGTCAGCTTAGCGGGGGGGCCCTACGAGCAGTACTTC. Its protein product is CASSLVSLAGGPYEQYF.

This clonotype showed up many times. The V call is TRBV12-3 or TRBV12-4, the J call TRBJ2-2; no reliable D call. This CDR3 is 13 amino acids long. The V and J ends lost 2 bases and 5 bases respectively, with 6 bases between them. DNA for the CDR3: TGTGCCAGCAGTTTATGGGTTACCGGGGAGCTGTTTTTT. Encoded protein: CASSLWVTGELFF.

This clonotype appeared a few times. The chain joins TRBV12-3 or TRBV12-4 to TRBJ1-6; 7 bases fit TRBD1. The V gene end was trimmed by 4 bases and the J gene end by 7 bases; junction bases not matched to a gene: 4. The CDR3 runs to 14 residues. The CDR3 here is CASSSGQQNSPLHF. The DNA for the CDR3 is TGTGCCAGCAGTTCGGGACAGCAAAATTCACCCCTCCACTTT.

As for this clonotype: The limits of the CDR3 on the DNA are not certain, so only TCRdb's listed CDR3 is given. CDR3 residues: CASSQVGLGNNEHFF. The chain employs TRBV3-1 and TRBJ2-1; the D call of TRBD2 is as the table states it, not checked on the DNA. Germline CDR1 and CDR2: LGHDT and YNNKEL (reference sequence). The CDR3 is made up of 15 amino acids, end residues included.

This clonotype was seen repeatedly, ten times or more. V usage is TRBV27 and J usage is TRBJ2-1, with D perhaps matching TRBD2 (7 bases). This CDR3 region has 14 residues. Trimming took 10 bases from V and 6 from J, leaving 19 bases between them. The germline V gene encodes CDR1 MNHEY and CDR2 SMNVEV (reference sequence). The DNA for the CDR3 is TGTGCCACCAACGGGGGGCCCCTTTTCAATGAGCAGTTCTTC. Protein sequence: CATNGGPLFNEQFF.

The genes are TRBV5-5 and TRBJ2-3, with D perhaps given as TRBD1 or TRBD2 (5 bases each). Trimming removed 3 bases from V and 1 base from J, with 12 bases in between. The CDR3 consists of 15 residues. Germline loops: CDR1 SGHKS, CDR2 YYEKEE (reference sequence). CDR3 protein: CASSYEGWGTDTQYF. The DNA of the CDR3 is TGTGCCAGCAGCTACGAGGGGTGGGGCACAGATACGCAGTATTTT.

This clonotype was counted ten times or more. The rearrangement joins TRBV9 to TRBJ2-3, with 7 bases lining up with TRBD2. Germline V gene sequence: CDR1 SGDLS, CDR2 YYNGEE. The CDR3 is made up of 14 amino acids. V lost 0 bases to trimming and J lost 3 bases; unmatched junction nucleotides: 1. The CDR3, as DNA: TGTGCCAGCAGCGTAGCTAGCGGTACAGATACGCAGTATTTT. Protein: CASSVASGTDTQYF.

Ten or more counts support this clonotype. The V and J genes are TRBV10-3 and TRBJ2-7, with 10 positions matching TRBD1. J lost 7 bases, V lost 10 bases, and 10 bases had no gene match. This CDR3 is 13 amino acids long. From germline, CDR1 is ENHRY and CDR2 SYGVKD. The CDR3 protein is CATGGDRGDEQYF. The CDR3 DNA reads TGTGCCACCGGAGGGGACAGGGGCGATGAGCAGTACTTC.

At least ten counts were recorded for this clonotype. The V and J genes are TRBV7-3 and TRBJ2-3; 9 bases map to TRBD2. Germline CDR1 is SGHTA and CDR2 is FQGTGA. V lost 5 bases to trimming and J lost 4 bases; unmatched junction nucleotides: 4. This CDR3 spans 14 amino acids. The CDR3 here is CASSLSGGADTQYF. CDR3 DNA sequence: TGTGCCAGCAGCCTTAGCGGGGGAGCAGATACGCAGTATTTT. The entire variable domain, with the rest obtained from reference TRBV7-3 and TRBJ2-3, is as follows: GAGVSQTPSNKVTEKGKYVELRCDPISGHTALYWYRQSLGQGPEFLIYFQGTGAADDSGLPNDRFFAVRPEGSVSTLKIQRTERGDSAVYLCASSLSGGADTQYFGPGTRLTVL.

This clonotype was recorded a few times. The genes are TRBV18 and TRBJ2-3; D remains ambiguous. V lost 3 bases to trimming and J lost 0 bases, with 10 bases between them. Germline V lookup: CDR1 KGHSH, CDR2 LQKENI. The CDR3 is 15 residues long. The CDR3 loop is CASSPPGISTDTQYF. The CDR3 bases are TGTGCCAGCTCACCTCCGGGCATTAGCACAGATACGCAGTATTTT.

This clonotype was seen repeatedly, ten times or more. The chain combines TRBV7-8 with TRBJ1-4; a weak D match, TRBD1 (6 bases). V dropped 3 bases and J dropped 8 bases, with 13 bases sitting between them. Per the germline V gene, CDR1 is SGHVS and CDR2 is FQNEAQ. The CDR3 loop spans 14 amino acids. The CDR3 region is CASSLGGAWEKLFF. DNA of the CDR3: TGTGCCAGCAGCTTGGGGGGGGCTTGGGAAAAACTGTTTTTT.

Many counts were recorded for this clonotype. This chain uses TRBV5-1 with TRBJ2-1, with no clear D. V dropped 4 bases and J dropped 5 bases, with 10 bases sitting between them. CDR1 and CDR2 from the germline V gene are SGHRS and YFSETQ. The CDR3 sequence is 13 residues long. The CDR3 sequence: CASSGGRNNEQFF. DNA of the CDR3: TGCGCCAGCAGCGGCGGCCGAAACAATGAGCAGTTCTTC.

In its sample, this clonotype was seen many times. The chain couples TRBV6-1 to TRBJ1-2, with 8 bases lining up with TRBD1. V lost 4 bases, J lost 1 base, and 2 bases stayed unmatched. The CDR3 has 14 residues. CDR1 is MNHNS and CDR2 is SASEGT in the germline V gene. The CDR3 sequence: CASSGDRRNYGYTF. In nucleotides, the CDR3 is TGTGCCAGCAGTGGGGACAGGCGTAACTATGGCTACACCTTC.

This clonotype was observed many times. J is TRBJ2-7 and V is TRBV28, with a tentative D call TRBD1 (5 bases). The germline V gene has CDR1 MDHEN and CDR2 SYDVKM. V was shortened by 0 bases and J by 3 bases, with 12 bases between the two germline ends. The CDR3 runs 15 residues. CDR3 DNA: TGTGCCAGCAGTTTATGGCAGGGAAGGAGCTACGAGCAGTACTTC. Its translation is CASSLWQGRSYEQYF.

This clonotype was counted at least ten times. The rearrangement uses TRBV29-1 and TRBJ1-2, with TRBD1 as a possible D gene (5 bases). This CDR3 region has 12 residues. The ends were cut back, 5 bases at V and 8 bases at J, with 15 bases in the middle. Germline V lookup: CDR1 SQVTM, CDR2 ANQGSEA. CDR3 sequence: CSVSREWKGYTF. The DNA of the CDR3 is TGCAGCGTTTCCAGGGAGTGGAAAGGCTACACCTTC.

The DNA of the CDR3 is TGTGCCAGCAGTTTTGATAAGACAGATACGCAGTATTTT. Translation: CASSFDKTDTQYF. V and J are TRBV12-3 or TRBV12-4 and TRBJ2-3; D unclear. CDR3 length: 13 residues. V lost 3 bases and J 3 bases, leaving 7 bases between the germline ends.

CDR3 residues: CATSGQSTGELFF. The CDR3 DNA reads TGTGCCACATCGGGACAGAGCACCGGGGAGCTGTTTTTT. V is TRBV10-3 and J is TRBJ2-2, with 7 bases identical to TRBD1. The V and J ends lost 10 bases and 4 bases, in that order; junction bases with no gene match: 6. The germline CDR1 and CDR2 sequences are ENHRY and SYGVKD. The CDR3 consists of 13 residues.

This clonotype was observed many times. V is TRBV12-3 or TRBV12-4 and J is TRBJ1-3, with a weak D call TRBD1 (5 bases). The CDR3 is 14 residues long. V was clipped by 3 bases and J by 4 bases, with 10 bases between them. This chain's CDR3 is CASSFWTLGNTIYF. The CDR3 nucleotides are TGTGCCAGCAGTTTTTGGACACTCGGAAACACCATATATTTT.

This clonotype has a count of ten or more. The V call is TRBV5-5, the J call TRBJ1-2, with D unclear. The germline V and J ends were trimmed by 1 base and 5 bases, with 3 bases remaining between them. CDR1 is SGHKS, CDR2 YYEKEE, per germline (reference sequence). This CDR3 has 11 residues. In DNA form, the CDR3 reads TGTGCCAGCAGCTTGACATATGGCTACACCTTC. As protein: CASSLTYGYTF.

This clonotype was recorded many times. The chain uses TRBV20-1 and TRBJ2-1, with D tentatively TRBD1 or TRBD2 (5 bases each). The CDR3 runs 14 residues. Trimming took 2 bases from V and 2 from J, leaving 10 bases between them. The germline V gene encodes CDR1 DFQATT and CDR2 SNEGSKA (reference sequence). The CDR3 sequence: CSARSRETYNEQFF. The DNA for the CDR3 is TGCAGTGCTAGAAGCAGGGAGACCTACAATGAGCAGTTCTTC.

This clonotype has a handful of counts. This chain connects TRBV5-1 to TRBJ2-2; no definite D call. There are 15 residues in the CDR3. Between the trimmed V and J ends, which lost 0 bases and 0 bases, there was a span of 6 bases. Germline V gene data show CDR1 as SGHRS and CDR2 as YFSETQ. Here the CDR3 reads CASSLDQPNTGELFF. In nucleotides, the CDR3 is TGCGCCAGCAGCTTGGATCAGCCGAACACCGGGGAGCTGTTTTTT.

The CDR3, as DNA: TGTGCCAGTAGTGGCCGGACACCCGAAGCTTTCTTT. Its protein is CASSGRTPEAFF. This sequence joins TRBV19 and TRBJ1-1; D might be TRBD1 (5 bases). This CDR3 has 12 residues. Germline V gene lookup returns CDR1 LNHDA and CDR2 SQIVND (reference sequence). V lost 5 bases and J 8 bases, leaving 12 bases between the germline ends.

This clonotype was detected a few times. The chain joins TRBV18 to TRBJ2-5, with TRBD1 identical over 7 bases. Trimming removed 5 bases from V and 7 bases from J; junction bases left unmatched: 13. Germline values: CDR1 KGHSH, CDR2 LQKENI. The CDR3 is 15 amino acids. CDR3 DNA: TGTGCCAGCTCAACCACAAGGGACAGCCGGGCGACCCAGTACTTC. Amino acids: CASSTTRDSRATQYF.

This rearrangement joins TRBV2 to TRBJ2-3; TRBD2 aligns across 12 bases. CDR1 and CDR2 from the germline V gene are SNHLY and FYNNEI. V was clipped by 9 bases and J by 1 base; unmatched bases: 11. The CDR3 covers 17 residues. CDR3 residues: CASRLAGDPSGTDTQYF. The CDR3 nucleotides are TGTGCCAGTCGACTAGCGGGGGACCCGAGTGGCACAGATACGCAGTATTTT.

The chain has TRBV6-5 and TRBJ1-5; possible D gene TRBD1, 5 bases. There are 13 residues in the CDR3. V lost 3 bases and J lost 7, with 10 bases in between. The germline CDR1 and CDR2 sequences are MNHEY and SVGAGI. The DNA of the CDR3 is TGTGCCAGCAGTTATGGGGGGGGGCAGCCCCAGCATTTT. It yields the protein CASSYGGGQPQHF.

This clonotype appeared many times. The rearrangement joins TRBV7-2 to TRBJ2-3, with 12 bases identical to TRBD2. This CDR3 contains 17 residues. Germline assignment: CDR1 SGHTA and CDR2 FQGNSA. V shed 4 bases, J shed 4 bases, and the junction held 9 bases outside the gene matches. CDR3 protein: CASSSSRLAGESDTQYF. CDR3 bases: TGTGCCAGCAGCTCCTCCCGACTAGCGGGGGAATCAGATACGCAGTATTTT. Full variable domain (remainder filled in from reference TRBV7-2 and TRBJ2-3): GAGVSQSPSNKVTEKGKDVELRCDPISGHTALYWYRQSLGQGLEFLIYFQGNSAPDKSGLPSDRFSAERTGGSVSTLTIQRTQQEDSAVYLCASSSSRLAGESDTQYFGPGTRLTVL.